The TCR beta chain described here comes from a study of read filtering for tumor transcriptome and immune sequencing. Study-level information: DNase treatment preceded whole-transcriptome library preparation.

Study-level results: Dropping single-read clonotypes raised IR-seq and RNA-seq shared-clonotype correlation.

This clonotype was seen repeatedly, ten times or more. Antigen specificity is unknown. From 300 to 450 ng of RNA, a library with molecular barcoded alpha/delta and beta/gamma adaptors was made. TCRdb redid the calling of the reads with MiXCR, one entry per CDR3 protein. The sample carries over 50,000 distinct CDR3 sequences, about 21% recorded once. With V trimmed by 1 base and J by 7 bases, 6 bases remained unmatched. Germline loops: CDR1 LGHDT, CDR2 YNNKEL (reference sequence). CDR3 length equals 16 residues. Specimen: a population of CD138-negative cells sorted from bone marrow. The receptor was derived from a donor at least 40 years old with multiple myeloma. The rearrangement links TRBV3-1 to TRBJ2-2, with TRBD2 matching 10 bases. CDR3 in DNA: TGTGCCAGCAGCCAAGGCAGCGGGAGGGCCTTCGGGGAGCTGTTTTTT. It translates to CASSQGSGRAFGELFF.